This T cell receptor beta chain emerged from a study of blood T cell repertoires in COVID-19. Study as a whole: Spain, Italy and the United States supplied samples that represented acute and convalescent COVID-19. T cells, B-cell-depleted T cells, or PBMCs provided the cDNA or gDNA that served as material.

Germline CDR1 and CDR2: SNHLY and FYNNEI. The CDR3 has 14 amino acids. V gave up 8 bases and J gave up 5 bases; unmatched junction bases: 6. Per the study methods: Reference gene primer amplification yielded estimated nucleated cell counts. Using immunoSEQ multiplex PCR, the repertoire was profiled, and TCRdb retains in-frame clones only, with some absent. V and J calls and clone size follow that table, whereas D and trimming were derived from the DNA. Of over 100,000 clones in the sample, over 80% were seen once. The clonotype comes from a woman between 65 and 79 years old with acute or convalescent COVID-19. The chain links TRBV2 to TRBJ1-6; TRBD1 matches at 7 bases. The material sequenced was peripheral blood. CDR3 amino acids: CASGTDGDNSPLHF. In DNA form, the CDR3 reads TGTGCCAGCGGGACAGATGGTGATAATTCACCCCTCCACTTT.